The rows below give T cell receptor beta chains drawn from one sample of a study of CD8 T cells in Susac syndrome. TCRdb analysed the immunoSEQ multiplex PCR reads with MiXCR anew, one entry per CDR3 protein. Here the sample spans 150,000 to 200,000 distinct CDR3 sequences, roughly 96% being singletons. The sequencing input was CD4+ T cells from PBMCs. Every receptor here comes from a human donor with multiple sclerosis. Both conserved end residues are part of each CDR3.

TRBJ1-2,TRBV10-3,CAVGDAEGYTF
TRBJ2-7,TRBV6-2/TRBV6-3,CASSPTPGSGEQYF
TRBJ2-3,TRBV29-1,CSATGHGGRTDTQYF
TRBJ1-2,TRBV6-4,CAPWAGQGTGYTF
TRBJ2-5,TRBV27,CASSSGKGETQYF
TRBJ2-3,TRBV18,CASSTFITDTQYF
TRBJ1-2,TRBV29-1,CSAGTGPNYGYTF
TRBJ2-3,TRBV4-1,CASSQDWATDTQYF
TRBJ2-7,TRBV4-2,CASSQDMLAPEQYF
TRBJ2-3,TRBV11-1,CASSSGTSGRRGTQYF
TRBJ2-7,TRBV7-2,CASSFDRSSYEQYF
TRBJ1-5,TRBV6-5,CASSSRGTGVGPQHF
TRBJ1-5,TRBV6-6,CASEGNQPQHF
TRBJ2-5,TRBV20-1,CSASGTGSQETQYF
TRBJ2-1,TRBV7-9,CASSLSPQGYYNEQFF
TRBJ2-2,TRBV20-1,CSARDREAGGTGELFF
TRBJ2-7,TRBV27,CASSLSFTAVSSYEQYF
TRBJ2-7,TRBV10-2,CASSSTTYEQYF
TRBJ1-2,TRBV3-1,CASSQVDSSATF
TRBJ2-7,TRBV3-1,CASSQATHYEQYF
TRBJ1-2,TRBV6-5,CASSYNQGSYGYTF
TRBJ2-7,TRBV18,CASSPPAGPHEQYF
TRBJ2-1,TRBV13,CASSSTYNEQFF
TRBJ2-1,TRBV20-1,CSARVQRRGGYNEQFF
TRBJ1-2,TRBV5-1,CASSFQLPNYGYTF
TRBJ1-2,TRBV15,CATSGPSRLVYGYTF
TRBJ1-5,TRBV20-1,CSAAGGNQPQHF
TRBJ1-5,TRBV29-1,CSVVLGGEWEPQHF
TRBJ2-1,TRBV6-1,CASSPSGGNYNEQFF
TRBJ2-1,TRBV20-1,CSEKGRPPDNEQFF
TRBJ2-1,TRBV5-4,CASSPLDDEQFF
TRBJ1-3,TRBV7-9,CASSPLPGRPYSGNTIYF
TRBJ2-7,TRBV23-1,CASSQSGLTGNDHEQYF
TRBJ2-5,TRBV20-1,CSGTPSGPKETQYF
TRBJ2-3,TRBV7-9,CASSSQAGGSTDTQYF
TRBJ2-5,TRBV29-1,CSSNTGTQETQYF
TRBJ1-2,TRBV29-1,CSVPGQANWAYGYTF
TRBJ1-3,TRBV20-1,CSVLDRSGNTIYF
TRBJ1-1,TRBV27,CASSLSRMNTEAFF
TRBJ2-3,TRBV23-1,CASSHGGDTDTQYF
TRBJ2-1,TRBV3-1,CASRESGGITTLGEQFF
TRBJ2-3,TRBV29-1,CSVMSGTHSGDTQYF